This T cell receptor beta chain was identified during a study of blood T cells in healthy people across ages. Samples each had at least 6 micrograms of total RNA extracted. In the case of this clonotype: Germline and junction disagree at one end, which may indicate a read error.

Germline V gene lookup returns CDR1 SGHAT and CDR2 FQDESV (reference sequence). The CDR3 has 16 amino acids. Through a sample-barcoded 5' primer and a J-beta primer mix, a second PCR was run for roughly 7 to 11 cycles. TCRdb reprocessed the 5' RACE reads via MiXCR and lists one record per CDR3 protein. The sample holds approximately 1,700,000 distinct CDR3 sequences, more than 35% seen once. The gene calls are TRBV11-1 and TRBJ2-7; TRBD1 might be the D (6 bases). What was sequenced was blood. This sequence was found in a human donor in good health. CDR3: CASSLGAGTLTYEQYF. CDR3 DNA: TGTGCCAGCAGTTTAGGCGCCGGGACATTGACCTACGAGCAGTACTTC.